The source of this T cell receptor (beta chain) is a study of vaccination effects on CD4 cells after COVID-19. Study information: Vaccination of participants consisted of two doses of either the BNT162b2 or mRNA-1273 vaccine.

Germline V gene lookup returns CDR1 KGHSH and CDR2 LQKENI. V was trimmed by 0 bases and J by 1 base, leaving 9 bases between them. The CDR3 length is 15 residues. Repertoires were generated with immunoSEQ multiplex PCR, while TCRdb's copy carries only in-frame clones and drops some. The table includes about 45,000 clones, around 78% detected once. As for this clone: The target antigen is unknown.

Sequencing followed a ViraFEST assay step that expanded antigen-specific CD4+ T cells with viral peptide pools. Around day 10 of culture, CD4+ T cells were separated out. Vaccine recipients, nucleocapsid antibody negative, had no prior SARS-CoV-2 infection. PBMC were cultured at under 2.5 million per well with 8 to 10 IU/ml IL-2 and approximately 10 ug/ml peptides. V usage is TRBV18 and J usage is TRBJ2-5, with a weak D call TRBD2 (6 bases). Sequences were derived from CD4+ T cells from PBMCs cultured with SARS-CoV-2 spike peptides, sampled before COVID-19 vaccination. The source is a human donor who received a COVID-19 vaccine. CDR3 amino acids: CASSPPAGGQETQYF. In nucleotides, the CDR3 is TGTGCCAGCTCACCACCGGCCGGGGGCCAAGAGACCCAGTACTTC. The whole variable domain, filled in from reference TRBV18 and TRBJ2-5, reads NAGVMQNPRHLVRRRGQEARLRCSPMKGHSHVYWYRQLPEEGLKFMVYLQKENIIDESGMPKERFSAEFPKEGPSILRIQQVVRGDSAAYFCASSPPAGGQETQYFGPGTRLLVL.